This paragraph covers one T cell receptor (beta chain) sequence. Donors were drawn from the roughly 130-subject validation cohort, separate from the roughly 700-subject first cohort. Sequencing used immunoSEQ multiplex PCR; TCRdb keeps in-frame clones, though not all of them. The sample consists of under 80,000 clones, about 94% of them appearing once. Germline CDR1 is MNHEY and CDR2 is SMNVEV (reference sequence). Trimming removed 5 bases from V and 6 bases from J; junction bases left unmatched: 4. CDR3 length: 14 residues. The data stem from a study of cytomegalovirus exposure and HLA in healthy donors.

The sample taken for sequencing was PBMCs. The sequence derives from a woman under 30 in good health and CMV-seronegative. The J gene is TRBJ2-1, the V gene TRBV27, with TRBD2 identical over 10 bases. CDR3 bases: TGTGCCAGCAGTCGGCTAGCGGGGGCCAATGAGCAGTTCTTC. Translated: CASSRLAGANEQFF.